This T cell receptor (beta chain) was found in a study of Tregs in tolerant kidney transplant recipients. A note on this clone: Antigen: not known.

Sequencing was performed with immunoSEQ multiplex PCR; in TCRdb, only in-frame clones are kept and a portion is missing. The top ten hold around 1.5% of the sample, which has tens of thousands of clones, approximately 93% seen once. Whole-study findings and limits: No direct test of biological reproducibility was done here. Antigen-driven expansion was suggested because donor-specific Tregs expanded more than all Tregs in tolerant patients. Nucleotide sequences could not be compared across some patients' samples due to primer changes. Few patients were studied, so findings need validation in larger groups.

Related graft donors supplied nonmyeloablative bone marrow transplants, and mixed chimerism was transient. Germline V gives CDR1 SGHNT, CDR2 YENEEA. The junction had 8 bases not matched to a gene; V was cut back by 6 bases and J by 4 bases. The CDR3 contains 15 residues. The sample here was CD4+ T cells from blood (PBMCs), taken 12 months after the transplant. The sequence came from a human patient who received a combined kidney and bone marrow transplant. Among the T cells, some may be from the graft donor. V is TRBV11-3 and J is TRBJ2-5; 10 bases agree with TRBD2. CDR3 amino acids: CASSLSGGARETQYF. CDR3 bases: TGTGCCAGCAGTCTCAGCGGGGGGGCCCGAGAGACCCAGTACTTC.